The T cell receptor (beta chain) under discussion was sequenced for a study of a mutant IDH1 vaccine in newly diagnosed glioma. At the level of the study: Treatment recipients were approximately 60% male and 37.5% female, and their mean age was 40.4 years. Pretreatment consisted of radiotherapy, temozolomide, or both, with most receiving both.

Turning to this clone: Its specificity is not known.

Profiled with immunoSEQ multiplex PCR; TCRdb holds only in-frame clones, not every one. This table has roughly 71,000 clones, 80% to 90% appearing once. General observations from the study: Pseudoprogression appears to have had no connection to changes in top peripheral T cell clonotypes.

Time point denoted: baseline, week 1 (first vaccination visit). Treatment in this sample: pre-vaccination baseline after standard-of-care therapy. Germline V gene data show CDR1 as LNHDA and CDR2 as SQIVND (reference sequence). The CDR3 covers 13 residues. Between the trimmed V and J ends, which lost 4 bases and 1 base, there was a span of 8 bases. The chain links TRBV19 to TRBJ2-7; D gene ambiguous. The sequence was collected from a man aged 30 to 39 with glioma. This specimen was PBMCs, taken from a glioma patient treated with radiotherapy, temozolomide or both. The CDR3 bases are TGTGCCAGTAGTAGGACGGAATCCTACGAGCAGTACTTC. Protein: CASSRTESYEQYF. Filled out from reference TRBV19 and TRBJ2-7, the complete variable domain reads DGGITQSPKYLFRKEGQNVTLSCEQNLNHDAMYWYRQDPGQGLRLIYYSQIVNDFQKGDIAEGYSVSREKKESFPLTVTSAQKNPTAFYLCASSRTESYEQYFGPGTRLTVT.